In this sample, the clone carrying this T cell receptor beta chain turned up a few times. The data are from a study of patients and donors after allogeneic stem cell transplantation. TCRdb fed the RT-PCR reads into MiXCR, producing one record per CDR3 protein. The profile covers over 400,000 distinct CDR3 sequences, with roughly 17% appearing a single time and around 7.9% taken by the ten largest. This CDR3 contains 15 residues. Per the germline V gene, CDR1 is DFQATT and CDR2 is SNEGSKA (reference sequence). V lost 0 bases and J 3 bases, leaving 15 bases between the germline ends. This sequence joins TRBV20-1 and TRBJ2-7, with unresolved D. This receptor was taken from a human donor who was either an allogeneic HSCT recipient or a stem cell or donor lymphocyte infusion donor (not recorded which). It is not recorded whose cells these are; they may come from a transplant donor. The sequenced sample was blood, either unsorted or a sorted T cell fraction (not recorded which). This CDR3 reads CSARDPRTADYEQYF. DNA for the CDR3: TGCAGTGCTAGAGATCCTCGGACGGCAGACTACGAGCAGTACTTC.